This T cell receptor (beta chain) was identified during a study of CD8+CD57+ T cells in acquired aplastic anemia. V shed 7 bases and J shed 8 bases, with 8 bases lying between them. Germline CDR1 reads SNHLY; CDR2 reads FYNNEI. The CDR3 loop spans 10 amino acids. Profiles of TCR beta VDJ and CDR3 were generated from a genomic DNA template. From the reads, TCRdb called clonotypes with MiXCR, one entry per CDR3 protein. The repertoire has 400,000 to 600,000 distinct CDR3 sequences, about a third of them found once; the top ten carry approximately 0.82%. In patients chosen for sequencing, flow cytometry had shown CD8+CD57+ cell expansion. This clonotype was detected many times.

The chain combines TRBV2 with TRBJ2-5; D not resolved. The TCR originated in a human donor with aplastic anemia. The sequenced sample consisted of sorted CD4+, CD8+, or CD8+CD57+ T cells (not recorded which) from PBMCs. The CDR3 DNA sequence: TGTGCCAGCACATCCCAAACCCAGTACTTC. It encodes CASTSQTQYF.